A selection of T cell receptor beta chains follows, all from one sample in a study of Ad26.COV2.S vaccination and SARS-CoV-2 variants. Produced via immunoSEQ multiplex PCR; TCRdb's table is partial and in-frame only. The sample lists some 320,000 clones, around four fifths occurring once. The source was peripheral blood, collected in a trial of Ad26.COV2.S vaccine versus placebo. Receptors originate from a person aged 18-65 years who received the Ad26.COV2.S COVID-19 vaccine or a placebo. Both conserved end residues are part of each CDR3. The order of the fields is D gene, J gene, clone size, V gene, CDR3 protein, CDR3 DNA. A D gene is named only where the DNA matches it firmly. Only part of the rows carry a size: once, few, many, or a class if the clone is expanded.

NA TRBJ1-1 many TRBV6-4 CASSVKENTEAFF TGTGCCAGCAGTGTCAAGGAGAACACTGAAGCTTTCTTT
TRBD1 TRBJ1-2 NA TRBV5-6 CASSRRTGSYGYTF TGTGCCAGCAGCCGGCGGACAGGCTCCTATGGCTACACCTTC
NA TRBJ2-3 NA TRBV9 CASSVSTGPSDTQYF TGTGCCAGCAGCGTGAGCACAGGGCCCTCAGATACGCAGTATTTT
NA TRBJ2-7 NA TRBV20-1 CSQRANYEQYF TGCAGCCAGCGGGCTAACTACGAGCAGTACTTC
TRBD1 TRBJ1-2 NA TRBV9 CASGRGQGAYGYTF TGTGCCAGCGGTAGAGGACAGGGGGCCTATGGCTACACCTTC
NA TRBJ2-6 NA TRBV28 CASTRINYSGANVLTF TGTGCCAGCACCCGAATTAATTATTCTGGGGCCAACGTCCTGACTTTC
NA TRBJ1-1 NA TRBV6-1 CASSDNTVGGVEAFF TGTGCCAGCAGTGATAACACGGTCGGGGGGGTTGAAGCTTTCTTT
NA TRBJ1-2 NA TRBV6-1 CASSEDGSYGYTF TGTGCCAGCAGTGAAGACGGAAGCTATGGCTACACCTTC
TRBD1 TRBJ1-5 NA TRBV9 CASSSRTGEGQPQHF TGTGCCAGCAGCTCCCGGACAGGGGAAGGTCAGCCCCAGCATTTT
NA TRBJ1-1 NA TRBV11-1 CASSLGWGIEDTEAFF TGTGCCAGCAGCTTAGGATGGGGGATTGAGGACACTGAAGCTTTCTTT
TRBD1 TRBJ1-6 NA TRBV5-5 CASSSGQVNSPLHF TGTGCCAGCAGCTCGGGACAGGTTAATTCACCCCTCCACTTT
TRBD1 TRBJ1-3 NA TRBV30 CAWSAGQGGGNTIYF TGTGCCTGGAGTGCCGGACAGGGTGGTGGAAACACCATATATTTT
NA TRBJ1-4 NA TRBV5-1 CASSVTGNVDEKLFF TGCGCCAGCAGCGTCACAGGGAACGTCGATGAAAAACTGTTTTTT
NA TRBJ2-5 NA TRBV11-3 CASSKGQWGQETQYF TGTGCCAGCAGCAAAGGACAATGGGGACAAGAGACCCAGTACTTC
NA TRBJ2-5 once TRBV6-1 CASRSLARQETQYF TGTGCCAGCCGATCACTAGCACGACAAGAGACCCAGTACTTC
NA TRBJ2-2 NA TRBV11-3 CASSLDRSGNTGELFF TGTGCCAGCAGCTTGGACCGATCCGGGAACACCGGGGAGCTGTTTTTT
NA TRBJ2-5 NA TRBV19 CASSTGLQETQYF TGTGCCAGTAGTACCGGACTGCAAGAGACCCAGTACTTC
NA TRBJ1-5 NA TRBV28 CASSPEWGNQPQHF TGTGCCAGCAGCCCCGAGTGGGGCAATCAGCCCCAGCATTTT
NA TRBJ2-7 NA TRBV2 CASSLTLQAYEQYF TGTGCCAGCAGTCTCACCCTGCAAGCCTACGAGCAGTACTTC
TRBD2 TRBJ2-1 NA TRBV28 CASSLTSGGYNQFF TGTGCCAGCAGTCTTACTAGCGGGGGTTACAACCAGTTCTTC
NA TRBJ2-1 NA TRBV7-9 CASSLVNEQFF TGTGCCAGCAGCTTAGTCAATGAGCAGTTCTTC
TRBD2 TRBJ2-2 NA TRBV3-1/TRBV3-2 CASSQVISGGPNTGELFF TGTGCCAGCAGCCAAGTCATTAGCGGGGGGCCGAACACCGGGGAGCTGTTTTTT
NA TRBJ2-7 NA TRBV18 CASSQEKSSYEQYF TGTGCCAGCTCACAGGAGAAATCCTCCTACGAGCAGTACTTC
TRBD1 TRBJ2-7 NA TRBV6-5 CASIHRDRGVYEQYF TGTGCCAGCATTCACCGGGACAGGGGTGTCTACGAGCAGTACTTC
NA TRBJ1-2 NA TRBV6-1 CASSEWGDYGYTF TGTGCCAGCAGTGAATGGGGGGACTATGGCTACACCTTC
TRBD2 TRBJ2-1 NA TRBV4-1 CASSRGLAGGNEQFF TGCGCCAGCAGCCGGGGACTAGCGGGGGGGAATGAGCAGTTCTTC
NA TRBJ2-7 NA TRBV7-9 CASSLAWGHEQYF TGTGCCAGCAGCTTAGCTTGGGGACACGAGCAGTACTTC
TRBD2 TRBJ2-3 NA TRBV7-7 CASSSGTSGGFTDTQYF TGTGCCAGCAGCTCCGGGACTAGCGGGGGTTTTACAGATACGCAGTATTTT
NA TRBJ2-2 once TRBV7-9 CASSLVGWELFF TGTGCCAGCAGCTTAGTGGGCTGGGAGCTGTTTTTT
NA TRBJ2-7 NA TRBV21-1 CASSTWGQSSYEQYF TGTGCCAGCAGCACTTGGGGACAGAGCTCCTACGAGCAGTACTTC
NA TRBJ1-2 NA TRBV19 CASSLRDINYGYTF TGTGCCAGTAGTTTACGGGACATCAACTATGGCTACACCTTC
NA TRBJ1-5 NA TRBV10-3 CAIRDGNQPQHF TGTGCCATTCGGGACGGTAATCAGCCCCAGCATTTT
NA TRBJ2-7 few TRBV11-2 CASSRISRTTAYEQYF TGTGCCAGCAGCCGCATCAGTAGGACAACAGCCTACGAGCAGTACTTC
NA TRBJ1-1 NA TRBV6-6 CASSYRSNLNTEAFF TGTGCCAGCAGTTACCGGTCGAATCTCAACACTGAAGCTTTCTTT
NA TRBJ2-2 NA TRBV5-1 CASIPWDTGELFF TGCGCCAGCATCCCCTGGGATACCGGGGAGCTGTTTTTT
NA TRBJ2-7 NA TRBV7-9 CASSLSLSSGASVEQYF TGTGCCAGCAGCCTATCCCTTTCCAGTGGGGCTTCCGTCGAGCAGTACTTC
NA TRBJ1-3 NA TRBV7-9 CASSLGGTGNTIYF TGTGCCAGCAGCTTAGGCGGCACGGGAAACACCATATATTTT
NA TRBJ1-1 NA TRBV6-5 CASSYGGWRDNTEAFF TGTGCCAGCAGTTACGGGGGGTGGAGAGACAACACTGAAGCTTTCTTT
NA TRBJ2-5 NA TRBV11-2 CASSTSGLVVETQYF NA
NA TRBJ2-1 NA TRBV9 CASSVLGDYNEQFF TGTGCCAGCAGCGTATTGGGGGACTACAATGAGCAGTTCTTC
TRBD1 TRBJ2-1 NA TRBV12-5 CASRQPGQGKQFF TGTGCTAGTCGACAACCGGGACAGGGGAAACAGTTCTTC
NA TRBJ1-6 NA TRBV9 CASSVDGGSTYLHF TGTGCCAGCAGCGTAGATGGGGGGTCCACTTACCTCCACTTT